The present entry profiles one T cell receptor beta chain with its context. TCRdb's copy holds only in-frame clones and misses some; the assay was immunoSEQ multiplex PCR. The sample shows about 310,000 clones, 87% of them seen only once. This sample stems from a study of blood T cell repertoires in COVID-19. Study details: T cells, B-cell-depleted T cells, or PBMCs supplied cDNA or gDNA.

CDR1 is DFQATT, CDR2 SNEGSKA, per germline (reference sequence). V was cut by 3 bases and J by 0 bases, with 12 bases left in between. This CDR3 has 15 residues. The chain couples TRBV20-1 to TRBJ1-5; the D is unclear. The origin of this receptor is a middle-aged man with active or convalescent COVID-19. The specimen was peripheral blood. The CDR3 bases are TGCAGTGCTAGTGTCGGAGTATATAGCAATCAGCCCCAGCATTTT. Translated, it gives CSASVGVYSNQPQHF.